The 17 T cell receptor beta chains below all came from one sample that was sequenced in a study of T-cell reconstitution after alpha-beta-depleted transplantation in children. The authors prepared the TCRbeta library with unique molecular identifiers. TCRdb used MiXCR to reprocess the PCR reads, holding one entry per CDR3 protein. Of a few hundred thousand distinct CDR3 sequences in the sample, 10% are singletons; the top ten hold around 2.3%. Sequencing was performed on PBMCs from the stem cell graft donor, taken from the stem cell graft. The receptors here all came from a human donor who donated a stem cell graft to a child with acute lymphoblastic leukemia.

Many counts were recorded for this clonotype. The V gene is TRBV20-1, the J gene TRBJ2-7; 9 bases align to TRBD2. After removal of 1 base from V and 0 bases from J, the junction contained 7 bases not matched to a gene. The CDR3 spans 16 residues. Germline lookup yields CDR1 DFQATT and CDR2 SNEGSKA (reference sequence). For the CDR3, the DNA is TGCAGTGCTAGAGTATCTAGCGGGATTAACTCCTACGAGCAGTACTTC. As protein: CSARVSSGINSYEQYF.

This clonotype was seen only a few times. The V and J genes are TRBV7-2 and TRBJ2-1, with D possibly being TRBD1 (6 bases). V was clipped by 0 bases and J by 4 bases, with 10 bases between them. The germline CDR1 and CDR2 sequences are SGHTA and FQGNSA. CDR3 length: 15 residues. The CDR3 bases are TGTGCCAGCAGCTTAGCGGCAGGGACATACAATGAGCAGTTCTTC. This encodes CASSLAAGTYNEQFF. Together with reference TRBV7-2 and TRBJ2-1, the CDR3 gives the full variable domain: GAGVSQSPSNKVTEKGKDVELRCDPISGHTALYWYRQSLGQGLEFLIYFQGNSAPDKSGLPSDRFSAERTGGSVSTLTIQRTQQEDSAVYLCASSLAAGTYNEQFFGPGTRLTVL.

This clonotype was picked up a small number of times. The chain recombines TRBV6-1 with TRBJ2-1; 8 nucleotides line up with TRBD1. Trimming cost V 6 bases and J 0 bases; bases outside gene matches: 4. The germline V gene encodes CDR1 MNHNS and CDR2 SASEGT. The CDR3 covers 15 residues. CDR3 in DNA: TGTGCCAGCAGGACGGACAGGGACTCCTACAATGAGCAGTTCTTC. Amino acid sequence: CASRTDRDSYNEQFF.

This clonotype has at least ten counts. The chain links TRBV27 to TRBJ1-2; D is perhaps TRBD1 (5 bases). The CDR3 loop spans 14 amino acids. V shed 0 bases and J shed 8 bases, with 13 bases lying between them. Per the germline V gene, CDR1 is MNHEY and CDR2 is SMNVEV (reference sequence). CDR3 in amino acids: CASSLSFGRDGYTF. CDR3 in DNA: TGTGCCAGCAGTTTATCCTTCGGCAGGGACGGCTACACCTTC.

This clonotype was detected many times. J is TRBJ2-1 and V is TRBV7-2; TRBD2 matches at 12 bases. V gave up 5 bases and J gave up 5 bases; unmatched junction bases: 4. CDR1 and CDR2 from the germline V gene are SGHTA and FQGNSA. The CDR3 has 15 amino acids. Here the CDR3 DNA reads TGTGCCAGCAGCGCACTAGCGGGAGGCCACAATGAGCAGTTCTTC. Translating it yields CASSALAGGHNEQFF.

The CDR3 DNA is TGTGCCAGCAGTTTATTCCTTTCCAGGAACACTGAAGCTTTCTTT. Translating gives CASSLFLSRNTEAFF. V is TRBV27 and J is TRBJ1-1, with D unresolved. V lost 1 base and J 1 base, leaving 10 bases between the germline ends. The germline V gene encodes CDR1 MNHEY and CDR2 SMNVEV (reference sequence). CDR3 length: 15 amino acids.

The chain joins TRBV5-1 to TRBJ2-1, with 11 bases aligning to TRBD2. This CDR3 is built from 16 residues. Germline loops: CDR1 SGHRS, CDR2 YFSETQ. V was clipped by 2 bases and J by 4 bases; unmatched bases: 5. The CDR3 region has the DNA TGCGCCAGCAGCTTCCGTCCTAGCGGGGGGTACAATGAGCAGTTCTTC. Residues: CASSFRPSGGYNEQFF.

This clonotype was counted ten times or more. In DNA form, the CDR3 reads TGTGCCAGCAGCGTAGACAGGGGGCCCCACGAGCAGTACTTC. Its translation: CASSVDRGPHEQYF. The chain recombines TRBV9 with TRBJ2-7; TRBD1 aligns across 9 bases. The V gene end was trimmed by 0 bases and the J gene end by 5 bases; junction bases not matched to a gene: 3. Germline CDR1 is SGDLS and CDR2 is YYNGEE. The CDR3 has 14 residues.

Only a few counts were recorded for this clonotype. This rearrangement joins TRBV2 to TRBJ2-7; 9 bases match TRBD2. CDR1 SNHLY and CDR2 FYNNEI come from the germline V gene. This CDR3 has 16 residues. V shed 10 bases, J shed 5 bases, and the junction held 18 bases outside the gene matches. Here the CDR3 DNA reads TGTGCCACCTCGCCGGCTAGCGGGATGATGGTCCACGAGCAGTACTTC. This gives the protein CATSPASGMMVHEQYF. Full variable domain (rest looked up from reference TRBV2 and TRBJ2-7): EPEVTQTPSHQVTQMGQEVILRCVPISNHLYFYWYRQILGQKVEFLVSFYNNEISEKSEIFDDQFSVERPDGSNFTLKIRSTKLEDSAMYFCATSPASGMMVHEQYFGPGTRLTVT.

This clonotype was counted a few times. The chain links TRBV7-9 to TRBJ1-2; 9 bases agree with TRBD1. The V gene's germline CDR1 is SEHNR and CDR2 FQNEAQ (reference sequence). This CDR3 is built from 16 residues. Losses at the gene ends were 6 bases for V and 7 bases for J; bases not matched to a gene: 15. The CDR3 nucleotides read TGTGCCAGCAGAGCTAACTGGCGGGACAGGGATTTTGGCTACACCTTC. Translating gives CASRANWRDRDFGYTF.

V and J are TRBV7-2 and TRBJ1-5; the match to TRBD1 covers 9 bases. The CDR3 has 16 amino acids. V shed 5 bases and J 4 bases; nucleotides not matched to a gene: 9. Germline V CDR1 and CDR2: SGHTA, FQGNSA. CDR3 region: CASSPGQGIGNQPQHF. CDR3 sequence (DNA): TGTGCCAGCAGCCCCGGACAGGGGATAGGAAATCAGCCCCAGCATTTT.

This clonotype was seen only a few times. V usage is TRBV5-1 and J usage is TRBJ2-3; 11 bases align to TRBD2. Germline V gene data show CDR1 as SGHRS and CDR2 as YFSETQ. V dropped 3 bases and J dropped 11; count of bases not matched to a gene: 8. The CDR3 loop spans 14 amino acids. The CDR3, as DNA: TGCGCCAGCAGCTCTACTAGCGGGAGAGGTTTGCAGTATTTT. It specifies CASSSTSGRGLQYF.

This clonotype was seen at least ten times. The chain employs TRBV27 and TRBJ1-1; 7 positions match TRBD1. J lost 5 bases, V lost 6 bases, and 9 bases had no gene match. The germline V gene encodes CDR1 MNHEY and CDR2 SMNVEV (reference sequence). This CDR3 has 14 amino acids. The CDR3 is CASSATGAGTEAFF. The CDR3 bases are TGTGCCAGCAGCGCAACAGGGGCGGGTACTGAAGCTTTCTTT.

This clonotype has a handful of counts. The V gene is TRBV4-3, the J gene TRBJ2-1; D unclear. From germline, CDR1 is LGHNA and CDR2 YSLEER. V was trimmed by 0 bases and J by 0 bases, leaving 9 bases between them. The CDR3 sequence is 16 residues long. CDR3 sequence: CASSQDRQDSYNEQFF. The CDR3 DNA reads as TGCGCCAGCAGCCAAGATCGTCAGGACTCCTACAATGAGCAGTTCTTC.

The chain uses TRBV5-1 and TRBJ2-3; 11 nucleotides match TRBD2. V lost 5 bases and J lost 8; bases outside the gene matches: 10. The germline V gene has CDR1 SGHRS and CDR2 YFSETQ. The length of the CDR3 is 15 residues. Written as DNA, the CDR3 is TGCGCCAGCAGTAGAGGGGGACTAGCGGCAGTTACGCAGTATTTT. Its translation: CASSRGGLAAVTQYF.

This clonotype was seen only a few times. The genes are TRBV5-1 and TRBJ2-5; no clear D. The length of the CDR3 is 15 residues. Looked up from germline, CDR1 is SGHRS and CDR2 is YFSETQ. V was cut by 0 bases and J by 4 bases, with 13 bases left in between. CDR3 sequence reads: CASSLERYEGETQYF. CDR3 in DNA: TGCGCCAGCAGCTTGGAGCGTTACGAAGGAGAGACCCAGTACTTC.

The chain has TRBV27 and TRBJ2-1; 12 bases match TRBD2. Germline values: CDR1 MNHEY, CDR2 SMNVEV (reference sequence). The CDR3 runs to 15 residues. The ends lost 6 bases at V and 9 bases at J; junction bases unmatched: 9. CDR3 DNA sequence: TGTGCCAGCAGCCCCCGACTAGCGGGAGAAACTGAGCAGTTCTTC. Residues: CASSPRLAGETEQFF.